Included here is one TCR beta chain sequence, with context. The antigen is unknown. Trimming took off 0 bases at V and 4 bases at J, with 11 bases between the two ends. Germline CDR1 reads WSHSY; CDR2 reads SAAADI. CDR3 length: 15 amino acids. These donors, healthy bone marrow donors, were studied. This entry comes from a study of cytomegalovirus exposure and HLA in healthy donors. Study findings and constraints: From TCR beta sequences, most subjects' HLA-A and HLA-B alleles were reportedly predicted accurately. Most TCR sequences showed up rarely, but some public TCRs showed up in many donors. The authors assumed roughly uniform sequencing depth across donors for presence/absence analyses.

It was with 60 Vbeta and 13 Jbeta primers that the PCR ran. Using immunoSEQ multiplex PCR, the repertoire was profiled, and TCRdb retains in-frame clones only, with some absent. The sample comprises about 140,000 clones, roughly 79% of which are singletons, and 1.9% rests with the top ten. The chain combines TRBV10-2 with TRBJ2-3; D is undetermined. The clonotype comes from a woman aged 40-49 years in good health and CMV-seronegative. Material: PBMCs. The CDR3 is CASSESIVRSDTQYF. The CDR3 coding sequence is TGCGCCAGCAGTGAGTCGATCGTACGGTCAGATACGCAGTATTTT.